The 9 T cell receptor beta chains reported below all come from one sample, sequenced in a study of shared clonotypes between healthy human individuals (dated by TCRdb to the early 2020s). Receptors were amplified or captured by the immunoSEQ multiplex PCR assay. This is the immuneACCESS table as TCRdb keeps it, with only in-frame sequences that have V and J called. A part of the clones is gone; compared with another copy, unresolved V genes explain less than half, and the rest is unexplained. This sample lists 550,000 to 700,000 clones; around 73% were detected once. In total, the top ten clones hold 1.5% to 2% of the sample. The source material was memory CD4+ T cells sorted from blood. What the cell subset or site label conveys for this sample: CD45RA-negative fraction. The receptors were gathered from a woman aged 25 to 45 in good health.

This clone was detected only once. The chain is built from TRBV7-2 and TRBJ2-5; 9 nucleotides match TRBD1. The CDR3 runs to 16 residues. The V gene's germline CDR1 is SGHTA and CDR2 FQGNSA. The ends lost 5 bases at V and 5 bases at J; junction bases unmatched: 12. The CDR3 sequence is CASSRRRSTGGETQYF. The CDR3 bases are TGTGCCAGCAGCCGAAGGCGATCGACAGGGGGGGAGACCCAGTACTTC.

CDR3 residues: CASSQSFQSNQPQHF. CDR3 bases: TGTGCCAGCAGCCAATCTTTTCAGAGCAATCAGCCCCAGCATTTT. V and J are TRBV16 and TRBJ1-5, with unresolved D. The CDR3 loop spans 15 amino acids. Germline CDR1 and CDR2: KGHSY and FQNENV. Trimming cost V 0 bases and J 1 base, with 7 bases left between them.

The rearrangement uses TRBV4-1 and TRBJ2-1, with D tentatively TRBD2 (6 bases). Germline loops: CDR1 MGHRA, CDR2 YSYEKL. V gave up 0 bases and J gave up 1 base, with 10 bases separating them. There are 16 residues in the CDR3. CDR3 sequence reads: CASSQDLAGSYNEQFF. The CDR3 DNA is TGCGCCAGCAGCCAAGATCTGGCGGGGTCCTACAATGAGCAGTTCTTC.

This clone was observed a few times. The chain recombines TRBV4-1 with TRBJ2-7, with no clear D. CDR1 MGHRA and CDR2 YSYEKL come from the germline V gene. Trimming removed 1 base at V and 4 bases at J, with 11 bases between. This CDR3 has 14 amino acids. The chain's CDR3 is CASSQGFPAYEQYF. In nucleotides, the CDR3 is TGCGCCAGCAGCCAAGGGTTCCCGGCTTACGAGCAGTACTTC.

V gene TRBV27 combines with J gene TRBJ2-5; TRBD2 aligns across 9 bases. The ends lost 1 base at V and 6 bases at J; junction bases unmatched: 12. The V gene's germline CDR1 is MNHEY and CDR2 SMNVEV (reference sequence). The CDR3 covers 17 residues. CDR3 residues: CASSLLASGTFMKTQYF. Written as DNA, the CDR3 is TGTGCCAGCAGTTTATTGGCTAGCGGGACCTTCATGAAGACCCAGTACTTC.

In this sample, this clone turned up a few times. V and J are TRBV9 and TRBJ1-1, with D possibly TRBD1 on 5 matching bases. Germline-derived CDR1 and CDR2 are SGDLS and YYNGEE. CDR3 length equals 13 residues. V was clipped by 5 bases and J by 3 bases, with 11 bases between them. The CDR3 sequence is CASSLWGDTEAFF. CDR3 nucleotide sequence: TGTGCCAGCAGTCTGTGGGGGGACACTGAAGCTTTCTTT.

This chain links TRBV19 with TRBJ1-2, with D hard to call. CDR1 and CDR2 (germline): LNHDA, SQIVND (reference sequence). The germline V and J ends were trimmed by 0 bases and 7 bases, with 15 bases remaining between them. The length of the CDR3 is 15 residues. CDR3 sequence reads: CASSIDDPARPGYTF. For the CDR3, the DNA is TGTGCCAGTAGTATAGATGATCCGGCCCGACCTGGCTACACCTTC.

The chain recombines TRBV4-1 with TRBJ2-3, with TRBD2 identical over 8 bases. V lost 1 base to trimming and J lost 1 base; unmatched junction nucleotides: 10. The germline V gene encodes CDR1 MGHRA and CDR2 YSYEKL. The length of the CDR3 is 18 residues. The CDR3 bases are TGCGCCAGCAGCCAAGCCTCGAGCGGGAGAGGGGGCACAGATACGCAGTATTTT. Residues: CASSQASSGRGGTDTQYF.

V is TRBV28 and J is TRBJ2-7, with 10 nucleotides matching TRBD2. Germline CDR1 MDHEN, CDR2 SYDVKM. CDR3 length equals 14 residues. With V trimmed by 7 bases and J by 7 bases, 10 bases remained unmatched. The CDR3, as DNA: TGTGCCAGCACCCCTAGCGGGAGTCGGAGGGAGCAGTACTTC. This gives the protein CASTPSGSRREQYF. The full variable domain, rest sourced from reference TRBV28 and TRBJ2-7, is DVKVTQSSRYLVKRTGEKVFLECVQDMDHENMFWYRQDPGLGLRLIYFSYDVKMKEKGDIPEGYSVSREKKERFSLILESASTNQTSMYLCASTPSGSRREQYFGPGTRLTVT.